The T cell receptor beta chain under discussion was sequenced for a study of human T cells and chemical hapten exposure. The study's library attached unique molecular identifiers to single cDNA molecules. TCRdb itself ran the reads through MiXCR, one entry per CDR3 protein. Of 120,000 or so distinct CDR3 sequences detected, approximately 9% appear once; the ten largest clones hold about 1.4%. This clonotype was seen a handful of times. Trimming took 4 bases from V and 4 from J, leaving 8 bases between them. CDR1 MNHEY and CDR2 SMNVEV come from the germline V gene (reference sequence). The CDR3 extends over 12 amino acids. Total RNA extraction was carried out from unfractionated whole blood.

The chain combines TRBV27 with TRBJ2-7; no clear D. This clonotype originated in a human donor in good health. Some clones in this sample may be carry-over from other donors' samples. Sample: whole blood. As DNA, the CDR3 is TGTGCCAGCAGTTCTCATTCATACGAGCAGTACTTC. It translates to CASSSHSYEQYF.